Shown below are 30 T cell receptor beta chains from a single sample sequenced in a study of cytomegalovirus exposure and HLA in healthy donors. The PCR was carried out with 60 Vbeta primers and 13 Jbeta primers. Generated by immunoSEQ multiplex PCR, the TCRdb table keeps only in-frame clones and is missing some. In the table there are about 140,000 clones, around 81% of which are singletons. Sample: PBMCs. The source is a middle-aged man in good health and CMV-seronegative.

The chain joins TRBV4-1 to TRBJ2-7, with TRBD2 identical over 9 bases. This CDR3 has 21 residues. Germline CDR1 and CDR2: MGHRA and YSYEKL. V shed 1 base, J shed 1 base, and the junction held 20 bases outside the gene matches. The DNA for the CDR3 is TGCGCCAGCAGCCAAGTACCCCGGGCGAAGGCTAGCGGGGTCCCTTCCTACGAGCAGTACTTC. It is translated as CASSQVPRAKASGVPSYEQYF.

The chain is built from TRBV7-8 and TRBJ1-3; D unresolved. Germline CDR1 and CDR2: SGHVS and FQNEAQ. This CDR3 is built from 12 residues. Trimming took off 8 bases at V and 4 bases at J, with 9 bases between the two ends. The CDR3 nucleotides are TGTGCCAGCTCCGAGGGAGGAAACACCATATATTTT. Translated: CASSEGGNTIYF.

The chain uses TRBV4-1 and TRBJ1-3; no clear D. The CDR3 is made up of 15 amino acids. V was pared by 1 base and J by 0 bases, with 7 bases between. Germline-derived CDR1 and CDR2 are MGHRA and YSYEKL. Here the CDR3 DNA reads TGCGCCAGCAGCCAAGCGGAGATCTCTGGAAACACCATATATTTT. Encoded protein: CASSQAEISGNTIYF.

The chain recombines TRBV10-1 with TRBJ2-3, with 9 bases aligning to TRBD1. This CDR3 comprises 18 residues. J was trimmed by 2 bases and V by 3 bases; bases with no gene match: 12. Germline assignment: CDR1 WNHNN and CDR2 SYGVQD (reference sequence). CDR3 protein: CASSDYGRTGAYTDTQYF. The CDR3 DNA is TGCGCCAGCAGTGATTATGGAAGGACAGGGGCCTACACAGATACGCAGTATTTT.

The rearrangement links TRBV5-1 to TRBJ2-5; 7 bases are a match to TRBD1. This CDR3 has 13 amino acids. CDR1 is SGHRS, CDR2 YFSETQ, per germline. Trimming removed 2 bases from V and 3 bases from J; junction bases left unmatched: 1. CDR3: CASSFGTEETQYF. The CDR3 coding sequence is TGCGCCAGCAGCTTCGGGACAGAAGAGACCCAGTACTTC.

The V call is TRBV7-2, the J call TRBJ1-1; D is possibly TRBD1 (5 bases). Germline-derived CDR1 and CDR2 are SGHTA and FQGNSA. The CDR3 covers 15 residues. The V end was cut by 4 bases, the J end by 8 bases, with 20 bases between. The chain's CDR3 is CASSSRKGPQAEAFF. In nucleotides, the CDR3 is TGTGCCAGCAGCTCGAGAAAGGGTCCACAGGCGGAAGCTTTCTTT.

The gene calls are TRBV6-5 and TRBJ2-7, with a weak D call TRBD1 (6 bases). The germline V and J ends were trimmed by 3 bases and 2 bases, with 11 bases remaining between them. This CDR3 comprises 14 residues. Germline CDR1 is MNHEY and CDR2 is SVGAGI. The CDR3 is CASSYVAGAYEQYF. The DNA of the CDR3 is TGTGCCAGCAGTTATGTGGCAGGGGCCTACGAGCAGTACTTC.

This sequence joins TRBV5-6 and TRBJ2-2; 7 bases match TRBD1. The V and J ends lost 4 bases and 1 base, in that order; junction bases with no gene match: 7. The CDR3 is 16 amino acids. Germline CDR1 SGHDT, CDR2 YYEEEE. The CDR3 DNA sequence: TGTGCCAGCAGCGCACCGGGACAGCTGAACACCGGGGAGCTGTTTTTT. This gives the protein CASSAPGQLNTGELFF.

The chain carries TRBV10-1 and TRBJ2-6; 8 bases match TRBD1. The CDR3 is 19 amino acids. Germline CDR1 WNHNN, CDR2 SYGVQD (reference sequence). Losses at the gene ends were 6 bases for V and 2 bases for J; bases not matched to a gene: 15. The CDR3 DNA follows: TGCGCCAGCAGAGCTCACCCTCAGGGGGCGACAACTGGGGCCAACGTCCTGACTTTC. This encodes CASRAHPQGATTGANVLTF.

The J gene is TRBJ2-2, the V gene TRBV16; D not resolved. Germline-derived CDR1 and CDR2 are KGHSY and FQNENV. CDR3 length equals 15 residues. Trimming shortened V by 4 bases and J by 1 base, and 10 bases separated the two germline ends. This CDR3 reads CASSPNNQNTGELFF. The CDR3 nucleotides read TGTGCCAGCAGCCCAAACAACCAGAACACCGGGGAGCTGTTTTTT. Filled out from reference TRBV16 and TRBJ2-2, the complete variable domain reads GEEVAQTPKHLVRGEGQKAKLYCAPIKGHSYVFWYQQVLKNEFKFLISFQNENVFDETGMPKERFSAKCLPNSPCSLEIQATKLEDSAVYFCASSPNNQNTGELFFGEGSRLTVL.

The chain joins TRBV7-9 to TRBJ1-1; 7 bases fit TRBD1. Germline trimming cut 0 bases from V and 5 bases from J; bases unmatched to any gene: 6. The CDR3 has 15 amino acids. Germline CDR1 is SEHNR and CDR2 is FQNEAQ (reference sequence). CDR3 DNA sequence: TGTGCCAGCAGCTTAGCGAGGCCAGGGGGGACTGAAGCTTTCTTT. Its translation is CASSLARPGGTEAFF.

The chain combines TRBV9 with TRBJ2-7; 9 positions agree with TRBD1. V lost 4 bases, J lost 2 bases, and 10 bases stayed unmatched. This CDR3 has 16 amino acids. Per the germline V gene, CDR1 is SGDLS and CDR2 is YYNGEE. CDR3 sequence (DNA): TGTGCCAGCAGCCCGGCCCCGGGGACAGGGACCTACGAGCAGTACTTC. Protein: CASSPAPGTGTYEQYF.

The chain uses TRBV7-2 and TRBJ1-2; 9 nucleotides align to TRBD1. The CDR3 is 15 amino acids. Germline CDR1 and CDR2: SGHTA and FQGNSA. J lost 4 bases, V lost 5 bases, and 8 bases had no gene match. This chain's CDR3 is CASSPRTGEGYGYTF. The CDR3 DNA reads TGTGCCAGCAGCCCCAGGACAGGGGAGGGCTATGGCTACACCTTC.

In its sample, this clone was seen a few times. The rearrangement uses TRBV19 and TRBJ1-1, with 7 bases fitting TRBD1. This CDR3 comprises 14 residues. Trimming cost V 5 bases and J 1 base; bases outside gene matches: 4. Per the germline V gene, CDR1 is LNHDA and CDR2 is SQIVND (reference sequence). The CDR3 DNA reads as TGTGCCAGTAGTTACAGGGGCGGGAACACTGAAGCTTTCTTT. Translation: CASSYRGGNTEAFF.

The chain combines TRBV9 with TRBJ2-2, with D tentatively TRBD2 (5 bases). Trimming removed 0 bases at V and 1 base at J, with 19 bases between. Germline V CDR1 and CDR2: SGDLS, YYNGEE. The CDR3 spans 19 residues. CDR3 DNA: TGTGCCAGCAGCGTAGCTACGAGGGCGAGTCATCGGAACACCGGGGAGCTGTTTTTT. Encoded protein: CASSVATRASHRNTGELFF.

The rearrangement uses TRBV30 and TRBJ1-4; TRBD1 is a possible D gene (6 bases). V was pared by 4 bases and J by 8 bases, with 14 bases between. Germline assignment: CDR1 GTSNPN and CDR2 SVGIG (reference sequence). This CDR3 spans 13 amino acids. The CDR3 reads CAWTPGVDEKLFF. DNA for the CDR3: TGTGCCTGGACCCCAGGGGTTGACGAAAAACTGTTTTTT.

This chain uses TRBV18 with TRBJ2-7, with 9 bases lining up with TRBD2. CDR1 is KGHSH, CDR2 LQKENI, per germline. Germline trimming cut 0 bases from V and 3 bases from J; bases unmatched to any gene: 3. This CDR3 has 15 amino acids. For the CDR3, the DNA is TGTGCCAGCTCACCACCGACTAGCGGATACTACGAGCAGTACTTC. Its protein is CASSPPTSGYYEQYF. The full variable domain, completed using reference TRBV18 and TRBJ2-7, is NAGVMQNPRHLVRRRGQEARLRCSPMKGHSHVYWYRQLPEEGLKFMVYLQKENIIDESGMPKERFSAEFPKEGPSILRIQQVVRGDSAAYFCASSPPTSGYYEQYFGPGTRLTVT.

J is TRBJ1-2 and V is TRBV19, with TRBD1 matching 8 bases. CDR3 length equals 13 residues. Looked up from germline, CDR1 is LNHDA and CDR2 is SQIVND (reference sequence). V lost 10 bases, J lost 6 bases, and 10 bases stayed unmatched. The CDR3 coding sequence is TGTGCCACTAACCAGGGGGCAATGAATGGCTACACCTTC. Amino acid sequence: CATNQGAMNGYTF.

The V gene is TRBV2, the J gene TRBJ1-1; tentative D call: TRBD1 (6 bases). Trimming shortened V by 6 bases and J by 0 bases, and 11 bases separated the two germline ends. Germline values: CDR1 SNHLY, CDR2 FYNNEI. The CDR3 runs to 14 residues. The CDR3 DNA sequence: TGTGCCAGCAGGAGGGACAACATGAACACTGAAGCTTTCTTT. It yields the protein CASRRDNMNTEAFF.

This clone has a single count. This CDR3 reads CASSYSDRDYGYTF. Here the CDR3 DNA reads TGTGCCAGCAGTTACTCCGACAGGGACTATGGCTACACCTTC. The chain has TRBV6-5 and TRBJ1-2, with 7 nucleotides matching TRBD1. V shed 0 bases, J shed 3 bases, and the junction held 1 base outside the gene matches. The CDR3 is made up of 14 amino acids. In germline, CDR1 is MNHEY, CDR2 SVGAGI.

V usage is TRBV11-2 and J usage is TRBJ2-7, with D unclear. Germline values: CDR1 SGHAT, CDR2 FQNNGV. The CDR3 extends over 14 amino acids. V dropped 1 base and J dropped 1 base, with 8 bases sitting between them. The CDR3 bases are TGTGCCAGCAGCTTAGGAGGTATTTCCTACGAGCAGTACTTC. This codes for CASSLGGISYEQYF.

The chain recombines TRBV29-1 with TRBJ1-2; 8 nucleotides match TRBD1. Germline CDR1 reads SQVTM; CDR2 reads ANQGSEA. The trim removed 5 bases at V and 7 bases at J, leaving 9 bases unmatched. This CDR3 is 13 amino acids long. CDR3 bases: TGCAGCGTTTTAACAGGGGGATGGGGTGGCTACACCTTC. Its translation is CSVLTGGWGGYTF.

The chain recombines TRBV7-9 with TRBJ2-1; 9 bases map to TRBD2. Germline V gene sequence: CDR1 SEHNR, CDR2 FQNEAQ (reference sequence). Trimming removed 1 base from V and 9 bases from J; junction bases left unmatched: 10. CDR3 length equals 16 residues. CDR3 nucleotides: TGTGCCAGCAGCTTAGTGGTTAGCGGGAGTTTGAGTGAGCAGTTCTTC. This sequence encodes CASSLVVSGSLSEQFF.

The CDR3 DNA sequence: TGCGCCAGCAGCTTGCTCTTGGGTTTGGGCAATTCACCCCTCCACTTT. Encoded protein: CASSLLLGLGNSPLHF. This chain connects TRBV5-1 to TRBJ1-6; D uncertain. Trimming took off 1 base at V and 7 bases at J, with 15 bases between the two ends. The CDR3 is 16 residues long. CDR1 is SGHRS, CDR2 YFSETQ, per germline.

The chain has TRBV9 and TRBJ2-2; 7 bases agree with TRBD1. This CDR3 is 13 amino acids long. Germline V gene data show CDR1 as SGDLS and CDR2 as YYNGEE. The trim removed 2 bases at V and 6 bases at J, leaving 1 base unmatched. CDR3 bases: TGTGCCAGCAGCGTTGACAGGGCCGGGGAGCTGTTTTTT. It codes for CASSVDRAGELFF.

The chain joins TRBV19 to TRBJ1-1; possibly TRBD1 for D (6 bases). Germline V gene lookup returns CDR1 LNHDA and CDR2 SQIVND (reference sequence). The CDR3 sequence is 15 residues long. Trimming pared 3 bases from V and 6 bases from J, leaving 17 bases between. CDR3 nucleotide sequence: TGTGCCAGTAGTATTGGGGGCGCAGGGATTTCTGAAGCTTTCTTT. Its protein product is CASSIGGAGISEAFF.

The CDR3 is CSVEGSLSYEQYF. CDR3 sequence (DNA): TGCAGCGTTGAAGGTTCCCTCTCCTACGAGCAGTACTTC. The V gene is TRBV29-1, the J gene TRBJ2-7; D call uncertain. CDR3 length: 13 residues. Trimming shortened V by 1 base and J by 0 bases, and 7 bases separated the two germline ends. Germline CDR1 and CDR2: SQVTM and ANQGSEA.

V usage is TRBV6-5 and J usage is TRBJ2-1; 7 bases match TRBD1. The CDR3 extends over 14 amino acids. From germline, CDR1 is MNHEY and CDR2 SVGAGI. Germline trimming cut 7 bases from V and 6 bases from J; bases unmatched to any gene: 9. CDR3 nucleotide sequence: TGTGCCAGCACTCTCGACAGGGTAGGCAATGAGCAGTTCTTC. Encoded protein: CASTLDRVGNEQFF.

This clone was counted between two and nine times. This chain connects TRBV30 to TRBJ2-5; TRBD2 is a possible D gene (5 bases). Trimming removed 0 bases at V and 5 bases at J, with 19 bases between. CDR3 length: 16 residues. Per germline, CDR1 GTSNPN and CDR2 SVGIG (reference sequence). DNA for the CDR3: TGTGCCTGGAGTGTAGGATCGGACTCTCTATCGGAGACCCAGTACTTC. It specifies CAWSVGSDSLSETQYF.

This chain uses TRBV30 with TRBJ2-3; the match to TRBD2 covers 8 bases. The V gene end was trimmed by 0 bases and the J gene end by 1 base; junction bases not matched to a gene: 18. Per germline, CDR1 GTSNPN and CDR2 SVGIG (reference sequence). The CDR3 covers 20 residues. The CDR3 DNA sequence: TGTGCCTGGAGTGTACAGGGCATTAGCGGGGACCTTTTTGGCACAGATACGCAGTATTTT. As protein: CAWSVQGISGDLFGTDTQYF. The variable domain in full, with the rest retrieved from reference TRBV30 and TRBJ2-3, is SQTIHQWPATLVQPVGSPLSLECTVEGTSNPNLYWYRQAAGRGLQLLFYSVGIGQISSEVPQNLSASRPQDRQFILSSKKLLLSDSGFYLCAWSVQGISGDLFGTDTQYFGPGTRLTVL.